These T cell receptor beta chains were read from a single sample in a study of human T cells and chemical hapten exposure. TCRdb reprocessed the RACE reads with MiXCR, giving one entry per CDR3 protein. The sample has fewer than 200,000 distinct CDR3 sequences, more than 25% seen once. The sample here was whole blood, taken in connection with sensitization to the hapten diphenylcyclopropenone (DPC). The receptors here all came from a woman aged 25 to 39 with alopecia areata. Some clones in this sample may be carry-over from other donors' samples. The CDR3 runs from the conserved cysteine through the conserved F or W. The order of the fields is D gene, clone size, J gene, V gene, CDR3 DNA, CDR3 protein. The D gene is left open where the match is weak. Only some rows state a clone size, as once, few, many or a class for expanded clones.

TRBD1	NA	TRBJ2-1	TRBV28	TGTGCCAGCAGTTTCCCTTATCCGGGACAGGGTTTCAATGAGCAGTTCTTC	CASSFPYPGQGFNEQFF
NA	few	TRBJ1-1	TRBV28	TGTGCCAGCAGTTTACCCCTCAGGTCCTCAGAAGCTTTCTTT	CASSLPLRSSEAFF
NA	few	TRBJ2-1	TRBV28	TGTGCCAATGCTCAGGGCAGCTCCTACAATGAGCAGTTCTTC	CANAQGSSYNEQFF
NA	few	TRBJ1-5	TRBV5-4	TGTGCCAGCAGCTTGGACGGGGGGGGTCCTCAGCCCCAGCATTTT	CASSLDGGGPQPQHF
NA	NA	TRBJ2-7	TRBV6-5	TGTGCCAGCAGTTACGGGGTGACTAGTCGCCACTACGAGCAGTACTTC	CASSYGVTSRHYEQYF
TRBD2	NA	TRBJ2-1	TRBV5-1	TGCGCCAGCAGCTTTACTAGCGGGACGGATGAGCAGTTCTTC	CASSFTSGTDEQFF
TRBD1	many	TRBJ2-1	TRBV7-6	TGTGCCAGCAGCCTACCCGACAGGGGATACAATGAGCAGTTCTTC	CASSLPDRGYNEQFF
NA	many	TRBJ2-7	TRBV7-2	TGTGCCAGCAGCCAATATAGTGCGAGTTTAGGCGGCGAGCAGTACTTC	CASSQYSASLGGEQYF
NA	few	TRBJ2-5	TRBV20-1	TGCAGTGCTAGAAAGGACGAGACCCAGTACTTC	CSARKDETQYF
NA	NA	TRBJ1-1	TRBV5-5	TGTGCCAGCAGCTTCCCCGGGTCAAAAGGGTATAAGGACACTGAAGCTTTCTTT	CASSFPGSKGYKDTEAFF
NA	few	TRBJ2-2	TRBV29-1	TGCAGCGTTGGGATTGGGGGGAACACCGGGGAGCTGTTTTTT	CSVGIGGNTGELFF
TRBD1	many	TRBJ1-5	TRBV9	TGTGCCAGCAGCTCCCAGGGACAGAATAATCAGCCCCAGCATTTT	CASSSQGQNNQPQHF
NA	many	TRBJ1-1	TRBV29-1	TGCAGCGTACGGACCCACTTGAACACTGAAGCTTTCTTT	CSVRTHLNTEAFF
NA	NA	TRBJ2-3	TRBV25-1	TGTGCCAGCAGTGAATTGTCAGATACGCAGTATTTT	CASSELSDTQYF
NA	few	TRBJ2-5	TRBV11-2	TGTGCCAGCAGCTTATTGGACAGCTACCAAGAGACCCAGTACTTC	CASSLLDSYQETQYF
TRBD1	NA	TRBJ1-2	TRBV28	TGTGCCAGCAGACAGCCGGGACAGGGGCTATCTGGCTACACCTTC	CASRQPGQGLSGYTF
NA	few	TRBJ1-3	TRBV28	TGTGCCAGCAGTTCCCGGGGCGCCGGAAACACCATATATTTT	CASSSRGAGNTIYF
TRBD2	NA	TRBJ2-1	TRBV20-1	TGCAGTGCTAGAGGGGGTCTAGCGGTATACAATGAGCAGTTCTTC	CSARGGLAVYNEQFF
NA	NA	TRBJ2-1	TRBV6-2/TRBV6-3	TGTGCCAGCAGAGGCGGGGTAAGCTCCTACAATGAGCAGTTCTTC	CASRGGVSSYNEQFF
TRBD1	few	TRBJ2-1	TRBV5-1	TGCGCCAGCAGCGCGATAGGGGGCCAAGCCCCCGATGAGCAGTTCTTC	CASSAIGGQAPDEQFF
TRBD1	NA	TRBJ1-6	TRBV28	TGTGCCAGCAGAACAGGGGGGAATTCACCCCTCCACTTT	CASRTGGNSPLHF
TRBD2	few	TRBJ2-3	TRBV2	TGTGCCAGCATTACCCTAGCGGTCGATAGCACAGATACGCAGTATTTT	CASITLAVDSTDTQYF
NA	NA	TRBJ2-5	TRBV5-1	TGCGCCAACAGTCGACAGGGAGGGGAGACCCAGTACTTC	CANSRQGGETQYF
NA	many	TRBJ1-5	TRBV29-1	TGCAGCGTTGGGACAGATTATAGCAATCAGCCCCAGCATTTT	CSVGTDYSNQPQHF
NA	NA	TRBJ2-7	TRBV4-3	TGCGCCAGCAGCCAAGCTAGGGCCTACGAGCGGTACTTC	CASSQARAYERYF
NA	NA	TRBJ2-7	TRBV28	TGTGCCAGCAGTTCCCCTATATCCGGGAGCGTCCACGAGCAGTACTTC	CASSSPISGSVHEQYF
TRBD1	many	TRBJ1-1	TRBV20-1	TGCAGGGGGACAGGGATGAACACTGAAGCTTTCTTT	CRGTGMNTEAFF
NA	few	TRBJ1-2	TRBV5-6	TGTGCCAGCAGTACAGCCCGGGGACTCTATGGCTACACCTTC	CASSTARGLYGYTF
TRBD2	once	TRBJ2-1	TRBV30	TGTGCCTGGAGTCCCGGGACTAGCGGAGGGGGGGAGCAGTTCTTC	CAWSPGTSGGGEQFF
NA	few	TRBJ1-6	TRBV6-2/TRBV6-3	TGTGCCAGCGAGCAGGCGGCCAATTCACCCCTCCACTTT	CASEQAANSPLHF
NA	NA	TRBJ2-3	TRBV5-6	TGTGCCAGCAGCCTCGGGATGGGTACGCAGTATTTT	CASSLGMGTQYF
TRBD1	few	TRBJ2-7	TRBV28	TGTGCCAGCAGGACCGGGACAGGGGCCTCCGGGCAGTACTTC	CASRTGTGASGQYF
NA	NA	TRBJ2-1	TRBV18	TGTGCCAGCTCACCACAACAGGGCGGTGAGCAGTTCTTC	CASSPQQGGEQFF
TRBD1	few	TRBJ2-4	TRBV20-1	TGCAGTGCTAGAGTGGAAGGGGGCAGAACCAAAAACATTCAGTACTTC	CSARVEGGRTKNIQYF
NA	few	TRBJ2-3	TRBV10-3	TGTGCCATCAGTGATCGACAGGCCAGCACAGATACGCAGTATTTT	CAISDRQASTDTQYF
NA	NA	TRBJ2-1	TRBV11-3	TGTGCCAGCAGCTTATCAGCGAACAATGAGCAGTTCTTC	CASSLSANNEQFF
TRBD1	few	TRBJ2-7	TRBV3-1	TGTGCCAGCAGCCAAGGGACAGGGGCTCGTTACGAGCAGTACTTC	CASSQGTGARYEQYF
TRBD2	NA	TRBJ2-7	TRBV7-2	TGTGCCAGCAGCTTAACTAGCGGGATAAGGGAGCAGTACTTC	CASSLTSGIREQYF
NA	NA	TRBJ1-6	TRBV9	TGTGCCAGCAGCGCCGCATATCAGATTTCACCCCTCCACTTT	CASSAAYQISPLHF
NA	NA	TRBJ2-3	TRBV4-3	TGCGCCAGCAGCCAAGAAGGGGTATCAGATACGCAGTATTTT	CASSQEGVSDTQYF
TRBD2	many	TRBJ2-7	TRBV2	TGTGCCAGCAGTGCAATTTGGGCACTAGCGGGATCCTACGAGCAGTACTTC	CASSAIWALAGSYEQYF
TRBD1	NA	TRBJ2-3	TRBV2	TGTGCCAGCAGCCAGGACAGGGTCCAAGATACGCAGTATTTT	CASSQDRVQDTQYF
NA	few	TRBJ2-7	TRBV3-1	TGTGCCAGCAGCCAGGGTGGGGCATTCAGTGGCGAGCAGTACTTC	CASSQGGAFSGEQYF
TRBD1	NA	TRBJ2-1	TRBV6-2/TRBV6-3	TGTGCCAGCAGCCCGGACAGGTTGAGCTCCTACAATGAGCAGTTCTTC	CASSPDRLSSYNEQFF
TRBD1	NA	TRBJ2-7	TRBV11-2	TGTGCCAGCAGCCCGGACAGGGACGAGCAGTACTTC	CASSPDRDEQYF
NA	NA	TRBJ2-7	TRBV3-1	TGTGCCAGCAGCCAAGTCTCCTACGAGCAGTACTTC	CASSQVSYEQYF
NA	many	TRBJ2-7	TRBV28	TGTGCCAGCAGTTTAATCGGCGGGGAGCAGTACTTC	CASSLIGGEQYF
NA	NA	TRBJ1-1	TRBV5-1	TGCGCCAGCAGCGCGCGGGGGCAAGGGGGGACTGAAGCTTTCTTT	CASSARGQGGTEAFF
NA	NA	TRBJ1-6	TRBV5-1	TGCGCCAGCACCTTGGCTCCAAGCGTCAATTCACCCCTCCACTTT	CASTLAPSVNSPLHF
NA	few	TRBJ1-1	TRBV5-1	TGCGCCAGCATGACTCTCAGGGGTGGGGAAGCTTTCTTT	CASMTLRGGEAFF
TRBD1	NA	TRBJ1-1	TRBV29-1	TGCAGCGTTGCCGTCCAGGGGGACACTGAAGCTTTCTTT	CSVAVQGDTEAFF
TRBD2	few	TRBJ2-1	TRBV11-2	TGTGCCAGCAGCTTATCTGGAGGACTAGCGGGCAATGAGCAGTTCTTC	CASSLSGGLAGNEQFF
NA	few	TRBJ2-1	TRBV2	TGTGCCAGCAGTGCCGAGGGGTATGAGCAGTTCTTC	CASSAEGYEQFF
TRBD1	NA	TRBJ2-7	TRBV7-8	TGTGCCAGCAGCTTAGCAGGGACAGGACACTACGAGCAGTACTTC	CASSLAGTGHYEQYF
TRBD1	NA	TRBJ1-1	TRBV6-2/TRBV6-3	TGTGCCAGCAGTTATTTACAGGGGGAGGACACTGAAGCTTTCTTT	CASSYLQGEDTEAFF
NA	many	TRBJ1-4	TRBV6-5	TGTGCCAGCAGTTACCTTGATGCAACTAATGAAAAACTGTTTTTT	CASSYLDATNEKLFF
TRBD1	NA	TRBJ2-1	TRBV28	TGTGCCAGCAGTCCACCGGGACAGGGAAGGGATGAGCAGTTCTTC	CASSPPGQGRDEQFF